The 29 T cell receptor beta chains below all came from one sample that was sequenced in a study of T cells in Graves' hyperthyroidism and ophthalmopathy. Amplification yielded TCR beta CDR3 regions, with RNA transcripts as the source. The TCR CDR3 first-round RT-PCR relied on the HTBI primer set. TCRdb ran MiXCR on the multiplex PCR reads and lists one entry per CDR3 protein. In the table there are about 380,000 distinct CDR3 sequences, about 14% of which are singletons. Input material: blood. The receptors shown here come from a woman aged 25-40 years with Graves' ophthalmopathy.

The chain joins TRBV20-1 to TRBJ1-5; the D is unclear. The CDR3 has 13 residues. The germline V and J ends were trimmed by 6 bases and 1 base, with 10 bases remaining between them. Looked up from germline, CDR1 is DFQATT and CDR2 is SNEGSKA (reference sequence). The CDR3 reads CSALDVSNQPQHF. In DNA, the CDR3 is TGCAGTGCGCTGGACGTAAGCAATCAGCCCCAGCATTTT.

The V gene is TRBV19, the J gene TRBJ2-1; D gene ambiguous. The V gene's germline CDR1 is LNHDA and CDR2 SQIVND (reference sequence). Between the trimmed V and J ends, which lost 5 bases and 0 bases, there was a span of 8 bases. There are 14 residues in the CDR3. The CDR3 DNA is TGTGCCAGTAGTGTTGACCTCTCCTACAATGAGCAGTTCTTC. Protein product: CASSVDLSYNEQFF.

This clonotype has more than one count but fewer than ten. The CDR3 DNA is TGTGCCTGGGTTCCAGGGGGCCCTGGAAACACCATATATTTT. This encodes CAWVPGGPGNTIYF. The V call is TRBV30, the J call TRBJ1-3, with 8 bases identical to TRBD1. Germline V gives CDR1 GTSNPN, CDR2 SVGIG (reference sequence). This CDR3 is 14 amino acids long. The V and J ends lost 5 bases and 2 bases, in that order; junction bases with no gene match: 5.

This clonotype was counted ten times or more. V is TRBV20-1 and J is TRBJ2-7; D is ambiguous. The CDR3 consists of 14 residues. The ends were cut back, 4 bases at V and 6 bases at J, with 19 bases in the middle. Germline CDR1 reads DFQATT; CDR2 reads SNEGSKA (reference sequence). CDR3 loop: CSATSPAVSSEQYF. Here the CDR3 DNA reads TGCAGTGCTACGTCCCCGGCGGTTTCCAGCGAGCAGTACTTC.

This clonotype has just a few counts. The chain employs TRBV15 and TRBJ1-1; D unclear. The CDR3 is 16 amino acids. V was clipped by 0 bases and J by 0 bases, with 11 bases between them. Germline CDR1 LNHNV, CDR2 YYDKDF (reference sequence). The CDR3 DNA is TGTGCCACCAGCAGAGATATAAGTGGGGTGAACACTGAAGCTTTCTTT. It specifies CATSRDISGVNTEAFF.

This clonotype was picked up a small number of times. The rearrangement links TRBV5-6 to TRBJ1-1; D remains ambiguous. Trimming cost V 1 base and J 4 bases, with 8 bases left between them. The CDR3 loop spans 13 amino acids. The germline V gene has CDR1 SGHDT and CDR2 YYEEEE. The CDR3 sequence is CASSLFSSTEAFF. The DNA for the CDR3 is TGTGCCAGCAGCTTGTTTTCGAGCACTGAAGCTTTCTTT.

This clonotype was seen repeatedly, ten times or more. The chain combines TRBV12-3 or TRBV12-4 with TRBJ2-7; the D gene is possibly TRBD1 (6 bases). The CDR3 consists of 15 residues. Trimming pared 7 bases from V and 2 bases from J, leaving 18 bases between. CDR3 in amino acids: CASTPGLQGAYEQYF. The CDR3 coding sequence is TGTGCCAGCACCCCTGGTTTACAGGGAGCCTACGAGCAGTACTTC.

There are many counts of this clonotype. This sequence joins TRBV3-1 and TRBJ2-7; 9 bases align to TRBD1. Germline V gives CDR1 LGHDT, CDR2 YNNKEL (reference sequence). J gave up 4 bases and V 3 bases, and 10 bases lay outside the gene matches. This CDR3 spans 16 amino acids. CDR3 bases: TGTGCCAGCAGCCAGAAATACAGGGGGCGACTTTACGAGCAGTACTTC. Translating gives CASSQKYRGRLYEQYF.

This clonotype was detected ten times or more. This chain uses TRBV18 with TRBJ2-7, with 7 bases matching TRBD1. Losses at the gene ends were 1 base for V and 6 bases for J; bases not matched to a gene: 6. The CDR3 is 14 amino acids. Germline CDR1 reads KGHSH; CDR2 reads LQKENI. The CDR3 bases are TGTGCCAGCTCACCACGAGGGACAGTGCTCGAGCAGTACTTC. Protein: CASSPRGTVLEQYF.

The CDR3 is CASSLEAEAGTYEQYF. The CDR3 DNA reads as TGTGCCAGCAGCTTGGAAGCTGAGGCAGGGACCTACGAGCAGTACTTC. The J gene is TRBJ2-7, the V gene TRBV5-5; weak D call: TRBD1 (5 bases). CDR3 length equals 16 residues. Per the germline V gene, CDR1 is SGHKS and CDR2 is YYEKEE (reference sequence). V lost 0 bases and J lost 2, with 15 bases in between.

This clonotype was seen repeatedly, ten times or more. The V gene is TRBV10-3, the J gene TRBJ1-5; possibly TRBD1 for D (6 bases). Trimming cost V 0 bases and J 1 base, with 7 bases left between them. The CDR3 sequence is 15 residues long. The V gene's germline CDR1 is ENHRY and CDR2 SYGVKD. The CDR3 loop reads CAISESGASNQPQHF. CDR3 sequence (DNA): TGTGCCATCAGTGAGTCGGGGGCCAGCAATCAGCCCCAGCATTTT.

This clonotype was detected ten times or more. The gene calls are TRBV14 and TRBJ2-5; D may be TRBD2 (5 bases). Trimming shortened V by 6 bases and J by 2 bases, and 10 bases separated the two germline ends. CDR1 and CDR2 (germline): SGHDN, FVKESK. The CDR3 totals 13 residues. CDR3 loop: CASRGSGQETQYF. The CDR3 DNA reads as TGTGCCAGCAGAGGGTCGGGGCAAGAGACCCAGTACTTC.

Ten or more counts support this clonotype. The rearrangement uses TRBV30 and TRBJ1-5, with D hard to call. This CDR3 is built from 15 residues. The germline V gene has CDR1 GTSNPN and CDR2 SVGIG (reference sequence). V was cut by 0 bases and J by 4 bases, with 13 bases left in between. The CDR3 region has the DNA TGTGCCTGGAGTGTAGGGTCAAGATCGAATCAGCCCCAGCATTTT. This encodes CAWSVGSRSNQPQHF.

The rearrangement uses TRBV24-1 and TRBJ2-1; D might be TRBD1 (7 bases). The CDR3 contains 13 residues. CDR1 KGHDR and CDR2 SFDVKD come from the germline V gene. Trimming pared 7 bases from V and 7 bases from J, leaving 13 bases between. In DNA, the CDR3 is TGTGCCACCAGCCTACAGGGGACTAATGAGCAGTTCTTC. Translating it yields CATSLQGTNEQFF.

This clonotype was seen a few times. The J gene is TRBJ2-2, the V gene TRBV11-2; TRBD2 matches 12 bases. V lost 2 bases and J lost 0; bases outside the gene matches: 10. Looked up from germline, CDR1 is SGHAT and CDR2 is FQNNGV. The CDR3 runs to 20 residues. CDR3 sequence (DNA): TGTGCCAGCAGCTTAATACCCGACACTAGCGGGGGGTCGAACACCGGGGAGCTGTTTTTT. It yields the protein CASSLIPDTSGGSNTGELFF.

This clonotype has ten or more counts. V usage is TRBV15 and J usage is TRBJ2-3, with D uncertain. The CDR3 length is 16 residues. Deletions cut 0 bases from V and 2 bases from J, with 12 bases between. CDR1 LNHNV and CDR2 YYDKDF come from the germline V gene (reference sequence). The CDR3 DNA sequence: TGTGCCACCAGCAGAGAAATGTACCCCCACACAGATACGCAGTATTTT. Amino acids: CATSREMYPHTDTQYF.

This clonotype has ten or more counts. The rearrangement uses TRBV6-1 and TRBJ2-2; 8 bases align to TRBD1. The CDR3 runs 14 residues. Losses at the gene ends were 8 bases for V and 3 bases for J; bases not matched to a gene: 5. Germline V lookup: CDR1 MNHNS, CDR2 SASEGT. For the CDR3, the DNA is TGTGCCAGCCATGACAGGGGAGACACCGGGGAGCTGTTTTTT. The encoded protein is CASHDRGDTGELFF.

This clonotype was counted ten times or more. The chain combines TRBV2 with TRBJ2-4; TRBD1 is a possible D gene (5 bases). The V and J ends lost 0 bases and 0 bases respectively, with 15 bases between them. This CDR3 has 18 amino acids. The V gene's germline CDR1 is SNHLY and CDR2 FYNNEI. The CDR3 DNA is TGTGCCAGCAGTGAAGCCCCGTACCAGGGATTAGCCAAAAACATTCAGTACTTC. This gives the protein CASSEAPYQGLAKNIQYF.

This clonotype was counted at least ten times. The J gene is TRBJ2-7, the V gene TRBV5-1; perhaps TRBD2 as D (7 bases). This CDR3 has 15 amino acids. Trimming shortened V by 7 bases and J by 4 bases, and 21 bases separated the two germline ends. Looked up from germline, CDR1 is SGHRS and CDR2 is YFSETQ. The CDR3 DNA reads TGCGCCAGCTGTACAGGGTCCGGGGGGTTTTACGAGCAGTACTTC. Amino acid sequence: CASCTGSGGFYEQYF.

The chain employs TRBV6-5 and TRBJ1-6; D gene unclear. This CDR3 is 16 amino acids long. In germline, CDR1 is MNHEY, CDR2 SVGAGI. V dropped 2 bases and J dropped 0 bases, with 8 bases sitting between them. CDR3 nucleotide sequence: TGTGCCAGCAGTTACGTTGCGCGCTCCTATAATTCACCCCTCCACTTT. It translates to CASSYVARSYNSPLHF.

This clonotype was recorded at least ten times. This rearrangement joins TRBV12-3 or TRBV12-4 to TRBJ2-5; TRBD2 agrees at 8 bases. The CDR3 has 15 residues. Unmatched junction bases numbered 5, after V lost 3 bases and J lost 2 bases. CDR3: CASSFGPSGQETQYF. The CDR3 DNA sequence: TGTGCCAGCAGTTTCGGGCCTAGCGGGCAAGAGACCCAGTACTTC.

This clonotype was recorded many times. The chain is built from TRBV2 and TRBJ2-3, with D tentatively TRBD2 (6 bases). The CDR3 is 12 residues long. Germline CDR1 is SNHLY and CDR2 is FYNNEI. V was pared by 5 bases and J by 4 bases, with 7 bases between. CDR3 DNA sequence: TGTGCCAGCAGTAGGAGGGCAGATACGCAGTATTTT. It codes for CASSRRADTQYF.

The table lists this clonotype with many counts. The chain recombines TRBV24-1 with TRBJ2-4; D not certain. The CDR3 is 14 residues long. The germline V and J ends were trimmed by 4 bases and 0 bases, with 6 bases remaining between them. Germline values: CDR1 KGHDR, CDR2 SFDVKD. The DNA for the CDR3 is TGTGCCACCAGTGACAGACTAGCCAAAAACATTCAGTACTTC. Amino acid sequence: CATSDRLAKNIQYF.

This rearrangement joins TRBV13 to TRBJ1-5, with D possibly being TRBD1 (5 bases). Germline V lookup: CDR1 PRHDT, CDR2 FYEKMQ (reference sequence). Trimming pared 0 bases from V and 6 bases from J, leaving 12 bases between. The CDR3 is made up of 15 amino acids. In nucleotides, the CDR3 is TGTGCCAGCAGCTTAGGACGCCAGGGTGGTCAGCCCCAGCATTTT. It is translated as CASSLGRQGGQPQHF.

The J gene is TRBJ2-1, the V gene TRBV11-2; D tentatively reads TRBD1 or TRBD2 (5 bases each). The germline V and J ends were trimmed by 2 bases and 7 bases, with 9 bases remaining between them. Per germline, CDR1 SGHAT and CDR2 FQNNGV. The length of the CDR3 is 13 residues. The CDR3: CASSLKGRNEQFF. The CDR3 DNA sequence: TGTGCCAGCAGCTTAAAGGGACGGAATGAGCAGTTCTTC.

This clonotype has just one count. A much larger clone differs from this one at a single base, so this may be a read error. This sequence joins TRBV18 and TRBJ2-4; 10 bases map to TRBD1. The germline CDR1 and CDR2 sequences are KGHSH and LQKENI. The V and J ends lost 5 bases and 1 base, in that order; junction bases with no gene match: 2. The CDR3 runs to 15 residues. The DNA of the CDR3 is TGTGCCAGCTCAACGACAGGGGGCGCCAAAAACATTCAGTACTTC. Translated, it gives CASSTTGGAKNIQYF.

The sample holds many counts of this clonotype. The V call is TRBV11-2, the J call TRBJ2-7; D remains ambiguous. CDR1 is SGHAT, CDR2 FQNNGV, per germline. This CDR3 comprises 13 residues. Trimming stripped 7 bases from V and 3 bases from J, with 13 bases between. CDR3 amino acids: CASTATGYYEQYF. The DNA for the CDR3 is TGTGCCAGCACCGCGACCGGATACTACGAGCAGTACTTC. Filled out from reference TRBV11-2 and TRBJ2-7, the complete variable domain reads EAGVAQSPRYKIIEKRQSVAFWCNPISGHATLYWYQQILGQGPKLLIQFQNNGVVDDSQLPKDRFSAERLKGVDSTLKIQPAKLEDSAVYLCASTATGYYEQYFGPGTRLTVT.

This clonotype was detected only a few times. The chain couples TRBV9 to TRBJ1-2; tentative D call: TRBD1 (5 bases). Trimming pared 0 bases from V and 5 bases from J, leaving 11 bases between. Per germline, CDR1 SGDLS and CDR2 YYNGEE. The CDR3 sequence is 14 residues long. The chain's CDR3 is CASSVDLTEYGYTF. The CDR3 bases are TGTGCCAGCAGCGTAGATTTGACAGAATATGGCTACACCTTC. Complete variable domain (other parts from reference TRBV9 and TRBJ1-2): DSGVTQTPKHLITATGQRVTLRCSPRSGDLSVYWYQQSLDQGLQFLIQYYNGEERAKGNILERFSAQQFPDLHSELNLSSLELGDSALYFCASSVDLTEYGYTFGSGTRLTVV.

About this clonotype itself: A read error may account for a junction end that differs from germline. The CDR3 sequence: CAASDPPGTLNTGELFF. Here the CDR3 DNA reads TGTGCCGCCAGTGATCCCCCGGGGACTTTGAACACCGGGGAGCTGTTTTTT. The rearrangement uses TRBV24-1 and TRBJ2-2; possibly TRBD2 for D (6 bases). This CDR3 has 17 amino acids. CDR1 is KGHDR, CDR2 SFDVKD, per germline.